This T cell receptor (beta chain) is drawn from a study of Graves' ophthalmopathy and Graves' hyperthyroidism. Study summary: Peripheral blood was obtained at first diagnosis, ahead of any treatment.

RNA transcripts yielded amplified TCR beta CDR3 regions. Following a first-round RT-PCR that used HTBI primers, a second-round multiplex PCR was carried out. MiXCR, run by TCRdb on the multiplex PCR reads, gives a single entry per CDR3 protein. The sample contains 300,000 to 400,000 distinct CDR3 sequences, roughly 17% of which appear only once. Exclusion covered patients with other autoimmune diseases or uncontrolled infections (as well as pregnancy or lactation). Concerning this clonotype itself: Its antigen is undetermined.

The V end lost 2 bases, the J end lost 0 bases, and 12 bases lay between the germline ends. Germline V lookup: CDR1 DFQATT, CDR2 SNEGSKA (reference sequence). CDR3 length: 15 amino acids. Overall study results and limits: A 13-signature model separated ophthalmopathy from stable hyperthyroidism, reaching approximately 88% sensitivity and around 83% specificity cross-validated. Among thyroid clonotypes expanded above 0.001 frequency, most also appeared in blood.

This sequence was found in an adult man with Graves' ophthalmopathy. The V and J genes are TRBV20-1 and TRBJ2-3; a possible D gene is TRBD1 (5 bases). The sequencing input was peripheral blood. CDR3 residues: CSARTDRPSTDTQYF. The DNA of the CDR3 is TGCAGTGCTAGAACAGACAGACCTAGCACAGATACGCAGTATTTT.